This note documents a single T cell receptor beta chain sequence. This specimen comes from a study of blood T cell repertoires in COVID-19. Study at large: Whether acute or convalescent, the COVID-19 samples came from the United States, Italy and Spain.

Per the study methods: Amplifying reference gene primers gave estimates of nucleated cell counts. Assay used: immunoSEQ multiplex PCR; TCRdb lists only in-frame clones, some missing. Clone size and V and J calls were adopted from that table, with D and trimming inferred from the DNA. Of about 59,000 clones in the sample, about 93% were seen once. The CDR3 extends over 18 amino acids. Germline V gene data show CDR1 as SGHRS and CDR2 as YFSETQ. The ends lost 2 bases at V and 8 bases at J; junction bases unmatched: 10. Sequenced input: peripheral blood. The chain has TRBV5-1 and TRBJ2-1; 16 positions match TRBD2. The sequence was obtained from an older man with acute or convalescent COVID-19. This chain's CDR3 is CASSFYPGLAGGQDEQFF. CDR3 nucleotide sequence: TGCGCCAGCAGCTTTTATCCGGGACTAGCGGGGGGGCAGGATGAGCAGTTCTTC.